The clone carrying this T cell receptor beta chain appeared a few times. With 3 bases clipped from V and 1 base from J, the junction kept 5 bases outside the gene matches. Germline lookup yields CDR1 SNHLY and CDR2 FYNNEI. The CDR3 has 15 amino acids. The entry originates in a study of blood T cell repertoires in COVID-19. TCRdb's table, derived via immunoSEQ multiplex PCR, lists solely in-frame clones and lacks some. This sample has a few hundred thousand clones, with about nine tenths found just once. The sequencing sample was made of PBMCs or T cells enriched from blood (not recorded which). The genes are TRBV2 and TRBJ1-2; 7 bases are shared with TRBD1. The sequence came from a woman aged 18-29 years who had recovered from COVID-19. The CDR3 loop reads CASSERTGHNYGYTF. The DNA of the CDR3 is TGTGCCAGCAGTGAGAGGACAGGCCATAACTATGGCTACACCTTC.